The present entry profiles one T cell receptor (beta chain) with its context. Its antigen remains unidentified. In TCRdb, the reads were re-called with MiXCR into one record per CDR3 protein. Of approximately 770,000 distinct CDR3 sequences in the sample, almost 30% are singletons; the top ten hold around 13%. This sample is drawn from a study of T cell repertoires in cytomegalovirus infection. The V end lost 7 bases, the J end lost 2 bases, and 20 bases lay between the germline ends. The CDR3 totals 16 residues. The V gene's germline CDR1 is LNHDA and CDR2 SQIVND (reference sequence). The J gene is TRBJ1-1, the V gene TRBV19; D is possibly TRBD1 (5 bases). The origin of this receptor is a human donor in good health (CMV status not recorded). Some clones in this sample may be carry-over from other donors' samples. Here the sequenced sample was cultured CD8+ T cells from PBMCs, taken from culture after CMV antigen stimulation. The CDR3 region has the DNA TGTGCCAGTACCTCCTTCCTGGGGCAGGCCAACACTGAAGCTTTCTTT. It encodes CASTSFLGQANTEAFF.